The entry below gives a single T cell receptor beta chain sequence along with its context. Germline CDR1 and CDR2: MNHNS and SASEGT. CDR3 length: 14 residues. With 6 bases clipped from V and 2 bases from J, the junction kept 3 bases outside the gene matches. This record comes from a study of graft-versus-host responses after intestinal transplantation. To release intraepithelial and lamina propria lymphocytes, the graft tissue was processed. Assay: immunoSEQ multiplex PCR; the TCRdb copy retains only in-frame clones and omits some. The sample contains about 14,000 clones, just under 75% of which appear only once.

The receptor was isolated from a human patient who received an intestinal transplant, so some T cells may come from the graft donor. Source: ileum tissue, taken 16 days after intestinal transplant. This rearrangement joins TRBV6-1 to TRBJ2-1; TRBD2 matches at 8 bases. CDR3 in DNA: TGTGCCAGCAGCTATAGCGGGACCTACAATGAGCAGTTCTTC. Translating it yields CASSYSGTYNEQFF.